The 22 T cell receptor beta chains below all came from one sample that was sequenced in a study of beta chain features in type 1 diabetes. The entirety of the isolated RNA underwent reverse transcription, so expressed TCRB transcripts were sequenced. Only in-frame clones appear in the TCRdb table, and some are missing; sequencing was by immunoSEQ multiplex PCR. The sample consists of about 340,000 clones, about 13% of them appearing once. These receptors have no identified antigens. Findings and limits, study-wide: Shorter TCRB CDR3s, moderately but significantly so, marked every one of the four CD4+ subsets in Type 1 diabetes patients.

The sequenced sample consisted of naive CD4+ T cells from blood. Receptor source: a woman under 30 with type 1 diabetes.

The rearrangement links TRBV2 to TRBJ2-1; TRBD2 matches at 7 bases. From germline, CDR1 is SNHLY and CDR2 FYNNEI. The CDR3 is 16 amino acids. Trimming removed 6 bases from V and 3 bases from J; junction bases left unmatched: 11. CDR3 sequence reads: CASRTSGRTFYNEQFF. CDR3 in DNA: TGTGCCAGCAGGACCTCCGGGAGGACTTTCTACAATGAGCAGTTCTTC.

The chain recombines TRBV2 with TRBJ2-7; D uncertain. The V gene's germline CDR1 is SNHLY and CDR2 FYNNEI. This CDR3 contains 13 residues. V was pared by 4 bases and J by 2 bases, with 9 bases between. Here the CDR3 reads CASSVEYTYEQYV. The CDR3 nucleotides read TGTGCCAGCAGTGTGGAGTATACCTACGAGCAGTACGTC.

This clone was found a few times. This sequence joins TRBV30 and TRBJ1-4; D not certain. The CDR3 extends over 15 amino acids. CDR1 GTSNPN and CDR2 SVGIG come from the germline V gene (reference sequence). V was pared by 2 bases and J by 5 bases, with 15 bases between. The DNA of the CDR3 is TGTGCCTGGAGTCCCACAGCGGGAAGAAATGAAAAACTGTTTTTT. Amino acids: CAWSPTAGRNEKLFF.

This chain uses TRBV7-7 with TRBJ2-3, with TRBD2 matching over 8 bases. CDR1 is SSHAT and CDR2 is FNYEAQ in the germline V gene (reference sequence). Trimming cost V 5 bases and J 0 bases; bases outside gene matches: 7. The CDR3 runs 16 residues. This CDR3 is CASSPFSGGSTDTQYF. The CDR3 nucleotides are TGTGCCAGCAGCCCCTTCAGCGGGGGTAGCACAGATACGCAGTATTTT.

This chain connects TRBV5-1 to TRBJ2-1; D is unclear. V lost 0 bases to trimming and J lost 5 bases, with 6 bases between them. CDR3 length: 13 residues. From germline, CDR1 is SGHRS and CDR2 YFSETQ. CDR3 coding DNA: TGCGCCAGCAGCTTGGTGTTAAACAATGAGCAGTTCTTC. This translates into CASSLVLNNEQFF.

As regards this clone: One junction end disagrees with the germline gene, perhaps due to a read error. This chain joins TRBV30 and TRBJ2-1, with 13 nucleotides matching TRBD2. Germline V CDR1 and CDR2: GTSNPN, SVGIG (reference sequence). The CDR3 has 15 residues. This CDR3 is CAWGVRTSGRNEQFF. CDR3 DNA sequence: TGTGCCTGGGGTGTCCGGACTAGCGGGAGAAATGAGCAGTTCTTC.

This clone turned up a few times. This chain uses TRBV9 with TRBJ2-3, with 7 nucleotides matching TRBD2. CDR3 length: 17 amino acids. Trimming removed 0 bases from V and 2 bases from J; junction bases left unmatched: 9. Germline CDR1 is SGDLS and CDR2 is YYNGEE. The CDR3 loop reads CASSVVSGLLLTDTQYF. In DNA, the CDR3 is TGTGCCAGCAGCGTAGTATCGGGACTATTACTCACAGATACGCAGTATTTT.

This clone was seen only a few times. V gene TRBV18 combines with J gene TRBJ1-5; TRBD1 matches 7 bases. Germline lookup yields CDR1 KGHSH and CDR2 LQKENI. The CDR3 totals 14 residues. V shed 5 bases, J shed 3 bases, and the junction held 4 bases outside the gene matches. CDR3 region: CASSTTGDNQPQHF. CDR3 in DNA: TGTGCCAGCTCAACTACAGGGGACAATCAGCCCCAGCATTTT.

The CDR3 bases are TGCGCCAGCAGCTACAGGGTGAGCACTGAAGCTTTCTTT. Translating it yields CASSYRVSTEAFF. The chain employs TRBV5-1 and TRBJ1-1; tentative D call: TRBD1 (6 bases). The CDR3 contains 13 residues. Trimming stripped 3 bases from V and 4 bases from J, with 10 bases between. Germline lookup yields CDR1 SGHRS and CDR2 YFSETQ.

This sequence joins TRBV15 and TRBJ2-1; 8 bases map to TRBD2. The junction had 9 bases not matched to a gene; V was cut back by 5 bases and J by 3 bases. Per germline, CDR1 LNHNV and CDR2 YYDKDF (reference sequence). The CDR3 is made up of 16 amino acids. The chain's CDR3 is CATSEGGAGVYNEQFF. In DNA form, the CDR3 reads TGTGCCACCAGCGAGGGGGGAGCGGGGGTCTACAATGAGCAGTTCTTC. The variable domain in full, with the rest retrieved from reference TRBV15 and TRBJ2-1, is DAMVIQNPRYQVTQFGKPVTLSCSQTLNHNVMYWYQQKSSQAPKLLFHYYDKDFNNEADTPDNFQSRRPNTSFCFLDIRSPGLGDTAMYLCATSEGGAGVYNEQFFGPGTRLTVL.

This clone has only a few counts. V is TRBV5-6 and J is TRBJ2-2; D gene uncertain. The CDR3 loop spans 13 amino acids. The V and J ends lost 3 bases and 4 bases respectively, with 7 bases between them. The germline CDR1 and CDR2 sequences are SGHDT and YYEEEE. The CDR3 nucleotides read TGTGCCAGCAGCTCCCAGGTCACCGGGGAGCTGTTTTTT. This codes for CASSSQVTGELFF.

This sequence joins TRBV4-3 and TRBJ2-1; TRBD2 agrees at 9 bases. The germline V gene has CDR1 LGHNA and CDR2 YSLEER. This CDR3 is built from 19 residues. The J segment lost 3 bases and the V segment lost 0 bases, leaving 12 bases of the junction unmatched. The chain's CDR3 is CASSQDGTSIKPNYNEQFF. The CDR3 DNA reads as TGCGCCAGCAGCCAAGATGGGACTAGCATCAAGCCTAACTACAATGAGCAGTTCTTC.

The rearrangement joins TRBV5-1 to TRBJ1-2; D is ambiguous. V was shortened by 4 bases and J by 4 bases, with 20 bases between the two germline ends. The CDR3 is 16 amino acids. Germline V gene data show CDR1 as SGHRS and CDR2 as YFSETQ. CDR3 DNA sequence: TGCGCCAGCAGCCTTATACCCAGCGGGGTTGCCTATGGCTACACCTTC. Amino acids: CASSLIPSGVAYGYTF. The entire variable domain, with the rest obtained from reference TRBV5-1 and TRBJ1-2, is as follows: KAGVTQTPRYLIKTRGQQVTLSCSPISGHRSVSWYQQTPGQGLQFLFEYFSETQRNKGNFPGRFSGRQFSNSRSEMNVSTLELGDSALYLCASSLIPSGVAYGYTFGSGTRLTVV.

The gene calls are TRBV25-1 and TRBJ2-1; the match to TRBD2 covers 8 bases. This CDR3 comprises 16 residues. V lost 3 bases, J lost 7 bases, and 11 bases stayed unmatched. Germline assignment: CDR1 MGHDK and CDR2 SYGVNS. The CDR3: CASSDSLSGSWNEQFF. Here the CDR3 DNA reads TGTGCCAGCAGTGATTCTTTGAGCGGGAGTTGGAATGAGCAGTTCTTC.

The V call is TRBV9, the J call TRBJ2-1; 13 positions match TRBD2. The CDR3 contains 14 residues. The germline CDR1 and CDR2 sequences are SGDLS and YYNGEE. J was trimmed by 10 bases and V by 0 bases; bases with no gene match: 1. For the CDR3, the DNA is TGTGCCAGCAGCGTAGGGGGACTAGCGGGAGAGCAGTTCTTC. Protein: CASSVGGLAGEQFF.

The chain has TRBV15 and TRBJ2-5; 9 bases fit TRBD2. TRBJ2-7 matches the DNA end more closely, so the J call is doubtful. The length of the CDR3 is 15 residues. Germline CDR1 is LNHNV and CDR2 is YYDKDF (reference sequence). The CDR3 sequence is CATSRGGTSNYEQYF. Here the CDR3 DNA reads TGTGCCACCAGCAGAGGTGGGACTAGCAACTACGAGCAGTACTTC.

This clone was counted a few times. This chain connects TRBV25-1 to TRBJ2-2; no clear D gene. V was clipped by 3 bases and J by 0 bases, with 5 bases between them. The CDR3 totals 14 residues. Germline CDR1 and CDR2: MGHDK and SYGVNS. The CDR3 reads CASSDWPNTGELFF. The CDR3 bases are TGTGCCAGCAGTGATTGGCCGAACACCGGGGAGCTGTTTTTT.

This clone occurred a few times. The chain uses TRBV28 and TRBJ2-3; 10 nucleotides line up with TRBD2. V lost 5 bases, J lost 5 bases, and 4 bases stayed unmatched. The CDR3 sequence is 14 residues long. Germline CDR1 reads MDHEN; CDR2 reads SYDVKM. Here the CDR3 DNA reads TGTGCCAGCAGTCCGGGACTAGCGCTAGATACGCAGTATTTT. Encoded protein: CASSPGLALDTQYF. Based on the CDR3 plus reference TRBV28 and TRBJ2-3, the full variable domain is DVKVTQSSRYLVKRTGEKVFLECVQDMDHENMFWYRQDPGLGLRLIYFSYDVKMKEKGDIPEGYSVSREKKERFSLILESASTNQTSMYLCASSPGLALDTQYFGPGTRLTVL.

This clone turned up a few times. The chain couples TRBV6-5 to TRBJ2-7; 11 bases are shared with TRBD2. The J segment lost 2 bases and the V segment lost 6 bases, leaving 3 bases of the junction unmatched. Germline V gene lookup returns CDR1 MNHEY and CDR2 SVGAGI. CDR3 length: 14 residues. CDR3 residues: CASRLAGVTYEQYF. CDR3 DNA sequence: TGTGCCAGCAGACTAGCGGGAGTTACCTACGAGCAGTACTTC.

CDR3 sequence: CASSPRQASYEQYV. The CDR3 coding sequence is TGTGCCAGCAGCCCTAGACAGGCCTCCTACGAGCAGTACGTC. V and J are TRBV7-8 and TRBJ2-7; the D gene is possibly TRBD1 (6 bases). The V and J ends lost 5 bases and 0 bases respectively, with 11 bases between them. CDR3 length: 14 amino acids. Germline lookup yields CDR1 SGHVS and CDR2 FQNEAQ.

The chain links TRBV5-4 to TRBJ2-7; 7 nucleotides match TRBD1. V gave up 4 bases and J gave up 6 bases; unmatched junction bases: 13. This CDR3 is built from 15 residues. The germline gives CDR1 SGHNT, CDR2 YYREEE (reference sequence). The CDR3 DNA sequence: TGTGCCAGCAGCCCGCCCGGGACAGACGGAACCGAGCAGTACTTC. Residues: CASSPPGTDGTEQYF. The full variable domain, in which reference TRBV5-4 and TRBJ2-7 provide the parts outside the CDR3, is ETGVTQSPTHLIKTRGQQVTLRCSSQSGHNTVSWYQQALGQGPQFIFQYYREEENGRGNFPPRFSGLQFPNYSSELNVNALELDDSALYLCASSPPGTDGTEQYFGPGTRLTVT.

The J gene is TRBJ2-1, the V gene TRBV5-1; 9 bases align to TRBD1. The CDR3 extends over 14 amino acids. CDR1 SGHRS and CDR2 YFSETQ come from the germline V gene. V gave up 4 bases and J gave up 9 bases; unmatched junction bases: 8. Here the CDR3 DNA reads TGCGCCAGCAGCCCCGGGACAGGGTTCACTGAGCAGTTCTTC. As protein: CASSPGTGFTEQFF.